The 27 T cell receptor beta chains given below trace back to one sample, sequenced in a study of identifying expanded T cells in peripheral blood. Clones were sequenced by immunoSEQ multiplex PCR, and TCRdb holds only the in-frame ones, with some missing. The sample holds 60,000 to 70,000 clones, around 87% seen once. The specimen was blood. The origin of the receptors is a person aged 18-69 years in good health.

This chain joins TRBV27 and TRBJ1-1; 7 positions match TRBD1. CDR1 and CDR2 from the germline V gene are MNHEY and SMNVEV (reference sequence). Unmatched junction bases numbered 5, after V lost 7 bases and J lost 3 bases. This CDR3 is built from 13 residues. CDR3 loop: CASNPTGYTEAFF. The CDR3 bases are TGTGCCAGCAATCCGACAGGGTACACTGAAGCTTTCTTT.

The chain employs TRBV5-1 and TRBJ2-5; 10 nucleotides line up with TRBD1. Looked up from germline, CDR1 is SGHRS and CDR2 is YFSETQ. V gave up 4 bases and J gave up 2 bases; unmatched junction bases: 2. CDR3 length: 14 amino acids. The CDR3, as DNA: TGCGCCAGCAGCCGGACAGGGGGGCAAGAGACCCAGTACTTC. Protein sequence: CASSRTGGQETQYF.

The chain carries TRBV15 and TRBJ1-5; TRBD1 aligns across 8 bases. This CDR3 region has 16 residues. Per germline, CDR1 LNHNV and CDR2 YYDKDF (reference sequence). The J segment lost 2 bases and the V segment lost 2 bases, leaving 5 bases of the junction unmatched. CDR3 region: CATSRIGQGGNQPQHF. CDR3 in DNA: TGTGCCACCAGCAGAATCGGACAGGGCGGCAATCAGCCCCAGCATTTT.

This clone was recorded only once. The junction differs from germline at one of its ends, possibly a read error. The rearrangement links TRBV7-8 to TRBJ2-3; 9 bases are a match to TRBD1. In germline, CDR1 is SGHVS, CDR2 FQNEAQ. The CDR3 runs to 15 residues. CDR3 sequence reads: CASSPQGAGTDTHHF. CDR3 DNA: TGTGCCAGCAGCCCACAGGGGGCCGGCACAGATACGCACCATTTT. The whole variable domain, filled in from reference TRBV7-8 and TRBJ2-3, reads GAGVSQSPRYKVAKRGQDVALRCDPISGHVSLFWYQQALGQGPEFLTYFQNEAQLDKSGLPSDRFFAERPEGSVSTLKIQRTQQEDSAVYLCASSPQGAGTDTHHFGPGTRLTVL.

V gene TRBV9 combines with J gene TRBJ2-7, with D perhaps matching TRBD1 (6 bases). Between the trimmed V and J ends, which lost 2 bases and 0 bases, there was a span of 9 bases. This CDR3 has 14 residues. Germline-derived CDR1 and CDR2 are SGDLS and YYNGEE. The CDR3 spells CASSVEGDSYEQYF. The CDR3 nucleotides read TGTGCCAGCAGCGTTGAGGGGGACTCCTACGAGCAGTACTTC.

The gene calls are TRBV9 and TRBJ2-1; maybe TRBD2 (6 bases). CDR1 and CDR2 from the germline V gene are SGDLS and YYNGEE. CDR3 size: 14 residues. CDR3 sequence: CAPRARREANEQFF. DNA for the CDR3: TGTGCGCCCCGAGCAAGGAGGGAAGCCAATGAGCAGTTCTTC.

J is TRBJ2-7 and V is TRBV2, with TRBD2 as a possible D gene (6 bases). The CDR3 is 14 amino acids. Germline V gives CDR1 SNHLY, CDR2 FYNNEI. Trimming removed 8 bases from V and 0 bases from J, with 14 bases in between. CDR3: CASERDSSSYEQYF. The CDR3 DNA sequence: TGTGCCAGCGAACGGGACTCCTCCTCCTACGAGCAGTACTTC.

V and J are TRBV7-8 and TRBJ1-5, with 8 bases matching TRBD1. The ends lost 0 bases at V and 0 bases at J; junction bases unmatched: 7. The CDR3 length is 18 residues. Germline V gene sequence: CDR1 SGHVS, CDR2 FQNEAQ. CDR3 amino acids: CASSLARGRPPSNQPQHF. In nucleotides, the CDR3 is TGTGCCAGCAGCTTAGCCAGGGGGCGCCCCCCTAGCAATCAGCCCCAGCATTTT.

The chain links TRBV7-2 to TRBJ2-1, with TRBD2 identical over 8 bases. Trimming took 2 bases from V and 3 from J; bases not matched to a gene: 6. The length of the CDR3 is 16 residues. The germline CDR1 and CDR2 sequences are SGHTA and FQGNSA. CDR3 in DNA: TGTGCCAGCAGCTTAATCCCCCGGGGGGGCTACAATGAGCAGTTCTTC. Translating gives CASSLIPRGGYNEQFF.

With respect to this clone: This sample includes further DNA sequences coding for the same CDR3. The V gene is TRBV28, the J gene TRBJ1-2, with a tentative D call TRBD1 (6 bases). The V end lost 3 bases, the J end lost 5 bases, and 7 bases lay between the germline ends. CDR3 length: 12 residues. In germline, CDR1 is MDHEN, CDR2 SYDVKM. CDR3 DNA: TGTGCCAGCAGTTTCAGGGGATATGGCTACACCTTC. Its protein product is CASSFRGYGYTF.

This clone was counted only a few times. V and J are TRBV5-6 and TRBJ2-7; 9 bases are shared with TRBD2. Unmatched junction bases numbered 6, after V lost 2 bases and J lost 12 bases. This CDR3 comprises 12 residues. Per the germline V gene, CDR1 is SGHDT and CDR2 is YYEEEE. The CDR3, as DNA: TGTGCCAGCAGCTTTCTGGCGGGGGGGCCGTACTTC. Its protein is CASSFLAGGPYF.

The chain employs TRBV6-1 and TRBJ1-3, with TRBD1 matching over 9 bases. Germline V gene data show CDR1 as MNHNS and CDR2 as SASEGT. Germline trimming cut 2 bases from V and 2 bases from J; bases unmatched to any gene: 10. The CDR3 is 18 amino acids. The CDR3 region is CASSEIWTGVETGNTIYF. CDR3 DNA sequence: TGTGCCAGCAGTGAAATCTGGACAGGGGTTGAGACTGGAAACACCATATATTTT.

The CDR3 protein is CASSSGGRDQETQYF. CDR3 bases: TGTGCCAGCAGCTCGGGCGGGAGGGACCAAGAGACCCAGTACTTC. The rearrangement joins TRBV5-4 to TRBJ2-5; 9 bases fit TRBD2. The CDR3 is made up of 15 amino acids. V lost 3 bases, J lost 0 bases, and 3 bases stayed unmatched. The germline gives CDR1 SGHNT, CDR2 YYREEE (reference sequence).

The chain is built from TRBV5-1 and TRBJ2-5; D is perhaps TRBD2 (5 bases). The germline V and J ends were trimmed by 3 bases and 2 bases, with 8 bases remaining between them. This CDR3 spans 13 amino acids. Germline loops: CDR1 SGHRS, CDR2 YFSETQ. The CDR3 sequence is CASSSDWQETQYF. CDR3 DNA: TGCGCCAGCAGCTCGGACTGGCAAGAGACCCAGTACTTC.

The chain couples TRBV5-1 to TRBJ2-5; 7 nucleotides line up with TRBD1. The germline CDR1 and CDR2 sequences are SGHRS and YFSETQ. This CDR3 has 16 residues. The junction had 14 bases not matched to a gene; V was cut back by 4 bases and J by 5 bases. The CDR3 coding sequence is TGCGCCAGCAGCGCGGCAGGGATACTGGACAGGGAGACCCAGTACTTC. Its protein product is CASSAAGILDRETQYF.

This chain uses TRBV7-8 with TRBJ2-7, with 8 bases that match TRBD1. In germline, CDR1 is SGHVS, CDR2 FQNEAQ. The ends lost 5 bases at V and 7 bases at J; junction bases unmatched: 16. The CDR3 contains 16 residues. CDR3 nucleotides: TGTGCCAGCAGCCCGCGGACAGGGAGGTCAACGTGGGAGCAGTACTTC. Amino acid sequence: CASSPRTGRSTWEQYF.

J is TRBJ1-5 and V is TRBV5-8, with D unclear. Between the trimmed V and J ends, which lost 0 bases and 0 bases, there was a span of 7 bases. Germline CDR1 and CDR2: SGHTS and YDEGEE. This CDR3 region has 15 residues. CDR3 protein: CASSLVGNSNQPQHF. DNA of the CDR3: TGTGCCAGCAGCTTGGTAGGGAATAGCAATCAGCCCCAGCATTTT.

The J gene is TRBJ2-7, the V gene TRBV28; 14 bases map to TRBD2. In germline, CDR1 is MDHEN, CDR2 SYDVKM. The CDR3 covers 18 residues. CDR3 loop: CASRVPGLAGEKRYEQYF. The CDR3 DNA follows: TGTGCTTCCAGGGTACCGGGACTAGCGGGAGAAAAAAGGTACGAGCAGTACTTC.

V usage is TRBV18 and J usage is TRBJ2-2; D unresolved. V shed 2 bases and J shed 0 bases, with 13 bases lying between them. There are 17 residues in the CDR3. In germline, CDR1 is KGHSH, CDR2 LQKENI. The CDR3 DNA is TGTGCCAGCTCACCAACTAAGCAGGCCACGAACACCGGGGAGCTGTTTTTT. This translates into CASSPTKQATNTGELFF.

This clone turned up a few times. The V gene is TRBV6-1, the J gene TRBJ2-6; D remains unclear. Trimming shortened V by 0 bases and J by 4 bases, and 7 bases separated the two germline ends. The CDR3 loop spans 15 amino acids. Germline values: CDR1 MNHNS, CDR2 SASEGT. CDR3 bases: TGTGCCAGCAGTGAAGCGGAGACCGGGGCCAACGTCCTGACTTTC. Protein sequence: CASSEAETGANVLTF.

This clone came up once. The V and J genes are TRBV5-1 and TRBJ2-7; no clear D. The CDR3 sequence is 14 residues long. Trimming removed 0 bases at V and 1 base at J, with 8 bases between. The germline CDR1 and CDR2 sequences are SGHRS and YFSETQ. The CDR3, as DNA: TGCGCCAGCAGCTTGGAGGGTGGATCCTACGAGCAGTACTTC. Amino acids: CASSLEGGSYEQYF.

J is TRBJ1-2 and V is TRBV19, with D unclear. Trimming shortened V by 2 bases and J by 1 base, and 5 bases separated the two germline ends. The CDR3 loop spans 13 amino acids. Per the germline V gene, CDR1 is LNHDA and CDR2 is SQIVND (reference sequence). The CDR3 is CASSIQVNYGYTF. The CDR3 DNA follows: TGTGCCAGTAGTATACAGGTTAACTATGGCTACACCTTC.

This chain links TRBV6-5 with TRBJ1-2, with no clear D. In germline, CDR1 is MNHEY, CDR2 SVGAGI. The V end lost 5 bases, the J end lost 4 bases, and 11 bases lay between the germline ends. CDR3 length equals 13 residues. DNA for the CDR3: TGTGCCAGCAGTATGACCCGTTCCTATGGCTACACCTTC. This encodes CASSMTRSYGYTF.

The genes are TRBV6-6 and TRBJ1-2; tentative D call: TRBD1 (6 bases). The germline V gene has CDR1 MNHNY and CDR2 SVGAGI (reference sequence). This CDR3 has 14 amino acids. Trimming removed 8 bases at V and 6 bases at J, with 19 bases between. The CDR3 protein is CASETGVTGNGYTF. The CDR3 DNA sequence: TGTGCCAGCGAGACCGGCGTAACAGGGAATGGCTACACCTTC.

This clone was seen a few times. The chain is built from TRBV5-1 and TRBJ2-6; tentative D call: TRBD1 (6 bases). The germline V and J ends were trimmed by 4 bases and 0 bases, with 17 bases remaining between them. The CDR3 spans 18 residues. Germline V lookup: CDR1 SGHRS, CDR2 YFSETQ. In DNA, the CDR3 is TGCGCCAGCAGCCAAACTCAGGGGCACCGCTCTGGGGCCAACGTCCTGACTTTC. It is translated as CASSQTQGHRSGANVLTF. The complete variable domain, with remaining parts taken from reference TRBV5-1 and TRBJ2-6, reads KAGVTQTPRYLIKTRGQQVTLSCSPISGHRSVSWYQQTPGQGLQFLFEYFSETQRNKGNFPGRFSGRQFSNSRSEMNVSTLELGDSALYLCASSQTQGHRSGANVLTFGAGSRLTVL.

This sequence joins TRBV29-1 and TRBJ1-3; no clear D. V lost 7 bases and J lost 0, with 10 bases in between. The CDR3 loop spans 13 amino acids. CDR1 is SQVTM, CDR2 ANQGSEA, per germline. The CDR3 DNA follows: TGCAGCGGCGAGGCGGTCTCTGGAAACACCATATATTTT. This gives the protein CSGEAVSGNTIYF.

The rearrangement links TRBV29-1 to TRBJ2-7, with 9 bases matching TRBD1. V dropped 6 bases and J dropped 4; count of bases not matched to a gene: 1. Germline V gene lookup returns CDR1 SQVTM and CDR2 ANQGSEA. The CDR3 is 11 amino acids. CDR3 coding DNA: TGCAGCGTGGGGACAGGGTACGAGCAGTACTTC. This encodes CSVGTGYEQYF.